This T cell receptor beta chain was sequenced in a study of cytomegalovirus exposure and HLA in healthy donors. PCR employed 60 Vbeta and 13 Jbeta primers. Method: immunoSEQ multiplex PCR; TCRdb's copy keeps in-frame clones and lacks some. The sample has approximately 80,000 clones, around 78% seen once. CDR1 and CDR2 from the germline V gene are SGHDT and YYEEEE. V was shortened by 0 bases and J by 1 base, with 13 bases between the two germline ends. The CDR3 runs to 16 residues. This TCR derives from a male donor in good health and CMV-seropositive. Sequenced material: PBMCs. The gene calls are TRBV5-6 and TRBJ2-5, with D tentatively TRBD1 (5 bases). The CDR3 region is CASSLAPGSPQETQYF. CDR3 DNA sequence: TGTGCCAGCAGCTTGGCCCCAGGGTCGCCCCAAGAGACCCAGTACTTC.